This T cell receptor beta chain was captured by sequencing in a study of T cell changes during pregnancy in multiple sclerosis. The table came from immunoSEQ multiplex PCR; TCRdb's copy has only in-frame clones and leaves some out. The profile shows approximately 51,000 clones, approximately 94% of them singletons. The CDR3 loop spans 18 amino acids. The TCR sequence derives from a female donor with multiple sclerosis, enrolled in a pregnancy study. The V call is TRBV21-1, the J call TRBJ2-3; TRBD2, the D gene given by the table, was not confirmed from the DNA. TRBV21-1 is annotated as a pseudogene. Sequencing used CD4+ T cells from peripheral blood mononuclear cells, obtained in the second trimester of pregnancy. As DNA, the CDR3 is TGTGCCAGCAGCAAATTCCCTAGCGGGGGGGCTAGCACAGATACGCAGTATTTT. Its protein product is CASSKFPSGGASTDTQYF.